The rows below give T cell receptor beta chains drawn from one sample of a study of T cell responses to AZD1222 COVID-19 vaccine. Sequencing used immunoSEQ multiplex PCR; TCRdb keeps in-frame clones, though not all of them. This table has 95,000 to 150,000 clones, approximately 90% appearing once. The material sequenced was peripheral blood, taken on day 0 of AZD1222 vaccination. The receptors originated from an adult in good health. The CDR3 runs from the conserved cysteine through the conserved F or W.

>TRBJ1-3|TRBV6-5
CASSYSSRDTIYF
>TRBJ1-2|TRBV25-1
CASSESTPGAGGYTF
>TRBJ1-6|TRBV2
CASRGTGDSPLHF
>TRBJ2-4|TRBV28
CASGGPGTAKNIQYF
>TRBJ2-7|TRBV18
CASSNQGGTPYEQYF
>TRBJ2-3|TRBV28
CASSLIERRAGSRYTQYF
>TRBJ2-7|TRBV9
CASSVAPSGKTYEQYF
>TRBJ1-5|TRBV23-1
CASSHHQGSHQPQHF
>TRBJ2-1|TRBV19
CASTSRVGQGENEQFF
>TRBJ1-6|TRBV28
CASTGGDSPLHF
>TRBJ1-1|TRBV5-5
CASLSRAMNTEAFF
>TRBJ1-5|TRBV6-6
CASSRRAGGDQPQHF
>TRBJ1-2|TRBV7-8
CASSPRRADYTF
>TRBJ1-5|TRBV28
CASSPAKGRTQPQHF
>TRBJ1-4|TRBV27
CASSPTPQGSTEKLFF
>TRBJ2-1|TRBV7-9
CASRPSGVEQFF
>TRBJ2-2|TRBV6-1
CASSEGITGELFF
>TRBJ2-1|TRBV2
CASKGRAGVSNEQFF
>TRBJ1-2|TRBV6-6
CASSYAQGGGYGYTF
>TRBJ1-5|TRBV7-8
CASSLSDSLHQPQHF
>TRBJ2-3|TRBV5-1
CASSPATSGYTDTQYF
>TRBJ2-3|TRBV11-2
CASSLERDTQYF
>TRBJ1-5|TRBV5-6
CASSLGSDQPQHF
>TRBJ2-7|TRBV5-4
CASSFTGYEQYF
>TRBJ2-7|TRBV11-2
CASSLDLSQAYEQYF
>TRBJ2-3|TRBV10-2
CASSGAGVTDTQYF
>TRBJ2-7|TRBV4-1
CASSPESAVSYEQYF
>TRBJ2-7|TRBV28
CASSLGHEFYEQYF
>TRBJ2-1|TRBV5-4
CASSPGLAGASYSYNEQFF
>TRBJ2-7|TRBV2
CASRVTGNYEQYF
>TRBJ1-1|TRBV5-1
CASSYPGGLNTEAFF
>TRBJ2-3|TRBV28
CASSPPGLATDTQYF